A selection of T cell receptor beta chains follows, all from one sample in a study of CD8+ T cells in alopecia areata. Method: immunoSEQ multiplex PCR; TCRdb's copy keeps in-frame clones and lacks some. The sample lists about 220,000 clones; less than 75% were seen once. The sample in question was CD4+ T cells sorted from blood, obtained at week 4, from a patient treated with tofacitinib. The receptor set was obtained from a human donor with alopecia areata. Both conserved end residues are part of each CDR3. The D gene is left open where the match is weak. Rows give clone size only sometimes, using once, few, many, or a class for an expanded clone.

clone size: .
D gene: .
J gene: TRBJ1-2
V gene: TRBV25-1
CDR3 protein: CASSENGGYTF
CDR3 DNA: TGTGCCAGCAGTGAAAACGGTGGCTACACCTTC

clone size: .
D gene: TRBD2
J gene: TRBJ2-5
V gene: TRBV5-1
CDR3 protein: CASSLPSGGQETQYF
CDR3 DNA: TGCGCCAGCAGCTTGCCTAGCGGGGGCCAAGAGACCCAGTACTTC

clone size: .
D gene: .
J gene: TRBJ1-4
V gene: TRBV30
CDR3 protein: CASSGDDEKLFF
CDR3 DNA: TGTGCCTCCTCCGGGGATGATGAAAAACTGTTTTTT

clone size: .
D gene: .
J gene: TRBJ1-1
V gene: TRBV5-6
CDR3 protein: CASSRAGRLGNTEAFF
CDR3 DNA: TGTGCCAGCAGCCGGGCGGGTCGTCTCGGGAACACTGAAGCTTTCTTT

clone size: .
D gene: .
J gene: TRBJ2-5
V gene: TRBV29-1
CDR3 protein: CSVEGETQYF
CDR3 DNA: TGCAGCGTTGAAGGAGAGACCCAGTACTTC

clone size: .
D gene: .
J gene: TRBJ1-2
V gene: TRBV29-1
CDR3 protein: CSVALDSYGYTF
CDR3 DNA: TGCAGCGTAGCACTTGACAGCTATGGCTACACCTTC

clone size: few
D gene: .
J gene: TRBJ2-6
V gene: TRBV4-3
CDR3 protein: CASSQARVGGANVLTF
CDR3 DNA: TGCGCCAGCAGCCAAGCTAGGGTTGGTGGGGCCAACGTCCTGACTTTC

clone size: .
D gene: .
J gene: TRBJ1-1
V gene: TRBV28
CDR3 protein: CASSLGGPISAFF
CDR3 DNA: TGTGCCAGCAGTTTAGGGGGCCCCATATCGGCTTTCTTT

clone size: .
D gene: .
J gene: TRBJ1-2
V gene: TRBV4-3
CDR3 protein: CASSPSRGLQGHYGYTF
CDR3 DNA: TGCGCCAGCAGCCCAAGCCGGGGTCTCCAGGGACATTATGGCTACACCTTC

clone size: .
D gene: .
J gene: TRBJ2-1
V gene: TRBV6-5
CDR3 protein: CASTLSGGADEQFF
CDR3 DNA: TGTGCCAGCACCCTCTCAGGGGGGGCGGATGAGCAGTTCTTC